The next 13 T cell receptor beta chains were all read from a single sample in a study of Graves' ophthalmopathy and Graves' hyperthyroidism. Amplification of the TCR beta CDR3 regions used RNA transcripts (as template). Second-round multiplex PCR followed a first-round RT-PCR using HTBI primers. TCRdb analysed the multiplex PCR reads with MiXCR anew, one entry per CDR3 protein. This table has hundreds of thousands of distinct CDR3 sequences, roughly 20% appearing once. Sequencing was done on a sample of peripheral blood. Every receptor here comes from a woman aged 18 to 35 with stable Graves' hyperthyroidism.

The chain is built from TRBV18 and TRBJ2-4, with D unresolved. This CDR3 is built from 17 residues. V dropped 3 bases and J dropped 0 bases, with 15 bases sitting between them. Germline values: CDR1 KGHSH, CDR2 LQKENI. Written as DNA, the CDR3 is TGTGCCAGCTCACCCCAGGCCCCGCAAGTAGCCAAAAACATTCAGTACTTC. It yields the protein CASSPQAPQVAKNIQYF.

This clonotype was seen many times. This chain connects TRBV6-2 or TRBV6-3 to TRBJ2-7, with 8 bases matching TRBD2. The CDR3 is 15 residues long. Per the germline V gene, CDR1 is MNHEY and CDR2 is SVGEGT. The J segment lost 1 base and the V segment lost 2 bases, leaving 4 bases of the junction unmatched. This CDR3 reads CASSYRREGSYEQYF. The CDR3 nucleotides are TGTGCCAGCAGTTACCGTCGGGAGGGTTCCTACGAGCAGTACTTC.

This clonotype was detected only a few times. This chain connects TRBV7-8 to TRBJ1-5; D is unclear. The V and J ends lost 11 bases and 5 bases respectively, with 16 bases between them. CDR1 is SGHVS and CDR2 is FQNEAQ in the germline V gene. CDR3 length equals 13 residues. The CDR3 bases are TGTGCCGCCGCAGACGGGAGCGATCAGCCCCAGCATTTT. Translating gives CAAADGSDQPQHF.

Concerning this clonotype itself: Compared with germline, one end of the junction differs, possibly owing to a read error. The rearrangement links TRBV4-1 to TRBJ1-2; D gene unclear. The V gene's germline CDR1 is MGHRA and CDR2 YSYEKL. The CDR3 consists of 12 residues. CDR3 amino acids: CASSQDSGGYTF. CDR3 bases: TGCGCCAGCAGTCAAGATTCAGGAGGCTACACCTTC.

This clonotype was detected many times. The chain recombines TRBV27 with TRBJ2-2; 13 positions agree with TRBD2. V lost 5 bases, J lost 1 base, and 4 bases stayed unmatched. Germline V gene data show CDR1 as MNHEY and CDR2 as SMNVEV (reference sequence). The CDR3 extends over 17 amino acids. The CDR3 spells CASSLRTSGRNTGELFF. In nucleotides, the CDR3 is TGTGCCAGCAGTCTCCGGACTAGCGGGAGGAACACCGGGGAGCTGTTTTTT.

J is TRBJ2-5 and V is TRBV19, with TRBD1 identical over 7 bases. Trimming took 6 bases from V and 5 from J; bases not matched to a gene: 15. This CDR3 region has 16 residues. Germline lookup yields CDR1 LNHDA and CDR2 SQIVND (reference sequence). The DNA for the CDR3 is TGTGCCAGTAGGTACCGGGACAGCCAAAACGAGGAGACCCAGTACTTC. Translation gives CASRYRDSQNEETQYF. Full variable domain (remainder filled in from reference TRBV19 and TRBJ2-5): DGGITQSPKYLFRKEGQNVTLSCEQNLNHDAMYWYRQDPGQGLRLIYYSQIVNDFQKGDIAEGYSVSREKKESFPLTVTSAQKNPTAFYLCASRYRDSQNEETQYFGPGTRLLVL.

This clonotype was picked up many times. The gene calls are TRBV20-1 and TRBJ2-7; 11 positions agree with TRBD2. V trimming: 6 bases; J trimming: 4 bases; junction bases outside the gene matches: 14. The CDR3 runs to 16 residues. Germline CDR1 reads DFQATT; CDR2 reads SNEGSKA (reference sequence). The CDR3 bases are TGCAGTGCGGAGGAGGGCACTAGCGGGAGTGGTTACGAGCAGTACTTC. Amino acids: CSAEEGTSGSGYEQYF.

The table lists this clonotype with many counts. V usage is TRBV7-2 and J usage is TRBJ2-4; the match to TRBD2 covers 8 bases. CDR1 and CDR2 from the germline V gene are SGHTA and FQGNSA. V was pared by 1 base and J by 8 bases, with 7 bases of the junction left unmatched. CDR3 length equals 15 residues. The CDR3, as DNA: TGTGCCAGCAGCTTAGGAGGCGGGGGGAATGACATTCAGTACTTC. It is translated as CASSLGGGGNDIQYF.

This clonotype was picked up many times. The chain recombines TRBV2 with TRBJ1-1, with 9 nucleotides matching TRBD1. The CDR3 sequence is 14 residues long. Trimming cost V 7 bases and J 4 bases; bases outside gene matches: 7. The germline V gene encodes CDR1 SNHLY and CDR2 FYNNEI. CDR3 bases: TGTGCCAGCAACTCGGGACAGGGCTTCACTGAAGCTTTCTTT. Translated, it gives CASNSGQGFTEAFF.

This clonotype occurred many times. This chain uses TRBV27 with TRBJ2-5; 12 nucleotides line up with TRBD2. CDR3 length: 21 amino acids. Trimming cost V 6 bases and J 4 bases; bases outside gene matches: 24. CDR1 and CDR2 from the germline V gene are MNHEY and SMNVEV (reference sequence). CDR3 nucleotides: TGTGCCAGCAGACGCATATGGGCGACGGGACTAGCGGGTAACGCAGGAGAGACCCAGTACTTC. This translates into CASRRIWATGLAGNAGETQYF.

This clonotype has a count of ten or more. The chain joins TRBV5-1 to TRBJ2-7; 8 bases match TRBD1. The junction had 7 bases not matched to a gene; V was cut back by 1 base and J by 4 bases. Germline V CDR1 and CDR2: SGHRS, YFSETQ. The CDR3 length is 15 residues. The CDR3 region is CASSLKQGALYEQYF. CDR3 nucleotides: TGCGCCAGCAGCTTGAAGCAGGGGGCTTTATACGAGCAGTACTTC.

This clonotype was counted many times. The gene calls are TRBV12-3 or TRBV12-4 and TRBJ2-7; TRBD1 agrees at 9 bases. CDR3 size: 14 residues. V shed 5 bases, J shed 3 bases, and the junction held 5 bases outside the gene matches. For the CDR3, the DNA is TGTGCCAGCAGTACCGACAGGGGGGGCTACGAGCAGTACTTC. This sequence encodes CASSTDRGGYEQYF.

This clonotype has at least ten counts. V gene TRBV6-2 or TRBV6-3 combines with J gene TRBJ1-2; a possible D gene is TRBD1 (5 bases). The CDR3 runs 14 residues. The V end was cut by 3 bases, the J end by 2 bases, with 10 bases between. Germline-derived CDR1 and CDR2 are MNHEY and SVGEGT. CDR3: CASSYRGENYGYTF. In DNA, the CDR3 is TGTGCCAGCAGTTATCGAGGGGAGAACTATGGCTACACCTTC.